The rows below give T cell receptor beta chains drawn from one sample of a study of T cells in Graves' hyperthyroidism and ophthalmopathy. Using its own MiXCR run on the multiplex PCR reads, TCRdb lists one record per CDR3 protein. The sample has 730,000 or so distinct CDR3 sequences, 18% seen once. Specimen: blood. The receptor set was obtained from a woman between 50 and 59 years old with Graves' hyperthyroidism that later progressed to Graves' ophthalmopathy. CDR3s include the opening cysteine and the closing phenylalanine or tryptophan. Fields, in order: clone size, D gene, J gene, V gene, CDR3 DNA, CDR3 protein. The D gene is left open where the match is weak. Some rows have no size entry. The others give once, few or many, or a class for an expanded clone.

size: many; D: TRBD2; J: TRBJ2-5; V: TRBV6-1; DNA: TGTGCCAGCAGATGGACTAGCGGGATACAAGAGACCCAGTACTTC; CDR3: CASRWTSGIQETQYF
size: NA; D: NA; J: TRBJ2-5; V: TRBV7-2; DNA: TGTGCCAGCAGCCGACAGAGCCAAGAGACCCAGTACTTC; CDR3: CASSRQSQETQYF
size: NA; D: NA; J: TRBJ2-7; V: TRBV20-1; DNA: TGCAGTGCTAGAGCAGGGAACTCCTACGAGCAGTACTTC; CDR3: CSARAGNSYEQYF
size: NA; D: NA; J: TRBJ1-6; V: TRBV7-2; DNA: TGTGCCAGCAGGGCTTCGGGACCGATTAATTCACCCCTCCACTTT; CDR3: CASRASGPINSPLHF
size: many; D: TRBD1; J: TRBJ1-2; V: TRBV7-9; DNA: TGTGCCAGCAGCCTCGCGACAGGGCCAGATAACTATGGCTACACCTTC; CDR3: CASSLATGPDNYGYTF
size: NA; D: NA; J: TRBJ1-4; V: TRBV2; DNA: TGTGCCAGCAGTGAAGTGACGTATAATGAAAAACTGTTTTTT; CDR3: CASSEVTYNEKLFF
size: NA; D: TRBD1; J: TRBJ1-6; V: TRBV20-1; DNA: TGCAGTGCTAGAGAACCAGGGGGCGCACGGTCACCCCTCCACTTT; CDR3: CSAREPGGARSPLHF
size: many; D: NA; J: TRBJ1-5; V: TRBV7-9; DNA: TGTGCCAGCAGCGAGAGCGGGAATAGCAATCAGCCCCAGCATTTT; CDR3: CASSESGNSNQPQHF
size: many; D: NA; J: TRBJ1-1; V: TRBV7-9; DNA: TGTGCCAGCTTAGTGGGGACTATGAACACTGAAGCTTTCTTT; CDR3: CASLVGTMNTEAFF
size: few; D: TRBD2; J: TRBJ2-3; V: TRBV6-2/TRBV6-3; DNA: TGTGCCAGCAGTCTTATAGCGGGGGGGGCCAGGGAGTATTTT; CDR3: CASSLIAGGAREYF
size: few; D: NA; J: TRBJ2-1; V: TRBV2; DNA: TGTGCCAGCAGTGATCATTTTTCGGGCGCCTTCGTGGCTAGAAGCTCCTACAATGAGCAGTTCTTC; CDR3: CASSDHFSGAFVARSSYNEQFF
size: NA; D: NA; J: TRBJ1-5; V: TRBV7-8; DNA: TGTGCCAGCAGACAGGACGGGGAAGGCAATCAGCCCCAGCATTTT; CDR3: CASRQDGEGNQPQHF
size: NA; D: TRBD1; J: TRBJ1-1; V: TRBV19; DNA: TGTGCCAGTAGTATAGCTGGACAGGGATCTGAAGCTTTCTTT; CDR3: CASSIAGQGSEAFF
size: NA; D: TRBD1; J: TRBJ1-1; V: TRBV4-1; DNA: TGCGCCAGCCGCGGACAGGGTGGCGGGAACACTGAAGCTTTCTTT; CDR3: CASRGQGGGNTEAFF
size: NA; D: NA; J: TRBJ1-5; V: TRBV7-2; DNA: TGTGCCAGCAGCAAGACGGCAGGGGAGGGACAGCCCCAGCATTTT; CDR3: CASSKTAGEGQPQHF
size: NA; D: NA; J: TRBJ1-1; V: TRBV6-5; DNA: TGTGCCAGCAGTTATGGGGGGCAGTCTGAAGCTTTCTTT; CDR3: CASSYGGQSEAFF
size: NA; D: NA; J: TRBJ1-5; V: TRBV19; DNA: TGTGCCAGTAGTATAGCAGGGGAGAGCAATCAGCCCCAGCATTTT; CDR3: CASSIAGESNQPQHF
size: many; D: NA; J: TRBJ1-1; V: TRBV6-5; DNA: TGTGCCAGCAGTTACCAGCAGGTCAACACTGAAGCTTTCTTT; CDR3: CASSYQQVNTEAFF
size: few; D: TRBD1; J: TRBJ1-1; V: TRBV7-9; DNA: TGTGCCAGCAGCCCGGGACAGGGGGTGGTCACTGAAGCTTTCTTT; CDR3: CASSPGQGVVTEAFF
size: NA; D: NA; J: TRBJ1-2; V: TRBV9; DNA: TGTGCCAGCAGCCCGCCGAGGGGGTTCCCCCAGGTCACCTTC; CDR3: CASSPPRGFPQVTF
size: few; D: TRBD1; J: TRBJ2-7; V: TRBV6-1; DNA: TGTGCCAGCAGTTCTGCAGGGACAGAGACGTACGAGCAGTACTTC; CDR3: CASSSAGTETYEQYF
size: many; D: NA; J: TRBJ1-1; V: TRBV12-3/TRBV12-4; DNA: TGTGCCAGCCTGGAGGGGGGACGGGTAAACACTGAAGCTTTCTTT; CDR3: CASLEGGRVNTEAFF
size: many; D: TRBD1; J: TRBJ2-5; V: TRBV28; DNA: TGTGCCAGCAGCCCCGAACAGGGGGCCTCGGAGACCCAGTACTTC; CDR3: CASSPEQGASETQYF
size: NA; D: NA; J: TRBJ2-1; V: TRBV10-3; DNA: TGTGCCATCAGTGAAGTGGGAGAGCAGTTCTTC; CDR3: CAISEVGEQFF
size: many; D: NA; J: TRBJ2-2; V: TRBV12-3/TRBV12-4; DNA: TGTGCCAGCAGTTTAGCGGAAGGGGCGAACACCGGGGAGCTGTTTTTT; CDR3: CASSLAEGANTGELFF
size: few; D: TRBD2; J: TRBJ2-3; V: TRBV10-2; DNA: TGCGCCAGCAGTGATCGGACTAGCGGCACAGATACGCAGTATTTT; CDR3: CASSDRTSGTDTQYF
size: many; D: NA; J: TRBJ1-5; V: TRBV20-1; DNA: TGCAGTGCTAGGGGCGAAACGAGCAATCAGCCCCAGCATTTT; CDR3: CSARGETSNQPQHF
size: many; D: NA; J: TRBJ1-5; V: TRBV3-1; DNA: TGTGCCAGCAGCCAAGCCAGGGGTAACAATCAGCCCCAGCATTTT; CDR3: CASSQARGNNQPQHF
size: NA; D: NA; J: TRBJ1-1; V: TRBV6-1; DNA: TGTGCCAGCAGTCAAACCTTAGGGGCCCGGGAAGCTTTCTTT; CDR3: CASSQTLGAREAFF
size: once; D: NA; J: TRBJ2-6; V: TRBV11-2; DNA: TGTGCCAGCAGCCCCCAGAGCTCTGGGGCCAGCGTCCTGACTTTC; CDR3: CASSPQSSGASVLTF
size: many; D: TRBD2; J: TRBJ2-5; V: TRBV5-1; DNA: TGCGCCAGCAGCTGGGGAGGGGAAGGAGAGACCCAGTACTTC; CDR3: CASSWGGEGETQYF
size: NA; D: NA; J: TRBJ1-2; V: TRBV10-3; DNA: TGTGCCATCAGTGACTTTGCGGACGGCTATGGCTACACCTTC; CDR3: CAISDFADGYGYTF
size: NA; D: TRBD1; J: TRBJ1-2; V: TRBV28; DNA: TGTGCCAGCAATACTGACGGGACAGGGGACGATGGCTACACCTTC; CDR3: CASNTDGTGDDGYTF
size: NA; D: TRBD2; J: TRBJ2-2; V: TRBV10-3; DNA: TGTGCCACCAGAGCAGGCGGGGGGGGGGTCACCGGGGAGCTGTTTTTT; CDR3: CATRAGGGGVTGELFF
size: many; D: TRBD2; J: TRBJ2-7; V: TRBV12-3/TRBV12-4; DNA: TGTGCCAGCAGGTCTAGCGGCTCCTACGAGCAGTACTTC; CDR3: CASRSSGSYEQYF
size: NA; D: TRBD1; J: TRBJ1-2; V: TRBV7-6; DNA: TGTGCCAGCAGCGCAGTCAGGGGGAACTATGGCTACACCTTC; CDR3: CASSAVRGNYGYTF
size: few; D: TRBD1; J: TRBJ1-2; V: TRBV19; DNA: TGTGCCAGTAGTATATGGGACAGTAGGAGCTATGGCTACACCTTC; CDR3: CASSIWDSRSYGYTF
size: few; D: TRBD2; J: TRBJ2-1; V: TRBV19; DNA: TGTGCCAGTCGCTCGGGCTTGCTAGCGGGGGGACCTGAGCAGTTCTTC; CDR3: CASRSGLLAGGPEQFF
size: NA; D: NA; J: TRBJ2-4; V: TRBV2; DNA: TGTGCCAGCAGCCAAGAAATCTCCCCAGCCAAAAACATTCGGTACTTC; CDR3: CASSQEISPAKNIRYF
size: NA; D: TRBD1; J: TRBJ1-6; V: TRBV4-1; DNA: TGCGCCAGCAGCCAAGATGTGGGGTGGGACAGAAATTCACCCCTCCACTTT; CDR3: CASSQDVGWDRNSPLHF
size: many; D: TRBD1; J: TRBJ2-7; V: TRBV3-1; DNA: TGTGCCAGCAGCCAATCCGGACAGGGCTCCTACGAGCAGTACTTC; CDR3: CASSQSGQGSYEQYF
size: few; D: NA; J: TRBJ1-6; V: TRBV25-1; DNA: TGTGCCACCCAGGAATTGGACTTGGGACCCCTCCACTTT; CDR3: CATQELDLGPLHF
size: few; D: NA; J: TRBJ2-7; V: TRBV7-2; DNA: TGTGCCAGCAGCTTACCAGGGAGCCTTTACGAGCAGTACTTC; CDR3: CASSLPGSLYEQYF
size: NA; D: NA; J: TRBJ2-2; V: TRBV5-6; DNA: TGTGCCAGCAGAAGTAGGACCCGGCAGAACACCGGGGAGCTGTTTTTT; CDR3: CASRSRTRQNTGELFF
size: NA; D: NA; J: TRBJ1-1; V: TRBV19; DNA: TGTGCCAGTAGTATTGCTGCTGAGACAAGGAACACTGAAGCTTTCTTT; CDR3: CASSIAAETRNTEAFF
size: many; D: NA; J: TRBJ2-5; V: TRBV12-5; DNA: TGTGCTAGTGGTTTGGTGGACCAGTACTTC; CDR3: CASGLVDQYF
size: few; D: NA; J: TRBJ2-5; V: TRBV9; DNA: TGTGCCAGCAGCGTAGGAGAGGGGGAAGAGACCCAGTACTTC; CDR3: CASSVGEGEETQYF
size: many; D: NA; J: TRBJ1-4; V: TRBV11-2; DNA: TGTGCCAGCAGGCCTGGGGGGAGTGAAAAACTGTTTTTT; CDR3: CASRPGGSEKLFF
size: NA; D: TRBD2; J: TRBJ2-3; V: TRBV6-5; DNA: TGTGCCAGCAGTTACTCGAAAAATCTAGCGGGGGTTGGCACAGATACGCAGTATTTT; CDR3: CASSYSKNLAGVGTDTQYF